The T cell receptor (beta chain) described here comes from a study of blood T cell repertoires in COVID-19. Libraries were prepared by immunoSEQ multiplex PCR; TCRdb keeps only in-frame clonotypes and omits some of them. The sample has tens of thousands of clones, over 75% seen once. Germline-derived CDR1 and CDR2 are SGHNT and YYREEE (reference sequence). The V end was cut by 0 bases, the J end by 4 bases, with 7 bases between. The CDR3 has 13 residues. Sequencing was carried out using peripheral blood. This clonotype was sampled from a man in his 60s with active COVID-19. The chain joins TRBV5-4 to TRBJ1-2, with D perhaps matching TRBD1 (5 bases). CDR3 sequence (DNA): TGTGCCAGCAGCTTGGACAGGTCCTATGGCTACACCTTC. It codes for CASSLDRSYGYTF.